Listed below are T cell receptor beta chains from one sample, sequenced in a study of T cells in Graves' hyperthyroidism and ophthalmopathy. A single record per CDR3 protein comes from TCRdb applying MiXCR to the multiplex PCR reads. The sample carries about 600,000 distinct CDR3 sequences, roughly 15% recorded once. Sequenced: blood. The receptors here all came from a woman aged 50 to 65 with Graves' ophthalmopathy. Each CDR3 is given with its conserved first and last residue. Fields, in order: J gene, D gene, clone size, V gene, CDR3 length, CDR3 DNA, CDR3 protein. The D gene is left open where the match is weak. The listing skips clone size in some rows; elsewhere it reads once, few, many or a size class.

>TRBJ2-1|.|many|TRBV7-8|13
TGTGCCAGCAGCTTAGCGCCCCGGCGAGAGCAGTTCTTC
CASSLAPRREQFF
>TRBJ2-7|TRBD1|many|TRBV2|17
TGTGCCCCTAAGACGGGGACAGGGCCATTATGGATGGGGGAGCAGTACTTC
CAPKTGTGPLWMGEQYF
>TRBJ2-4|TRBD2|.|TRBV7-9|18
TGTGCCAGCAGCGTGGGGGGGGGTGCGCTCCTAGCCAAAAACATTCAGTACTTC
CASSVGGGALLAKNIQYF
>TRBJ2-7|.|many|TRBV3-1|14
TGTGCCAGCAGCCAGAACAGGGCCTCCCTCGAGCAGTACTTC
CASSQNRASLEQYF
>TRBJ2-5|TRBD1|few|TRBV5-1|15
TGCGCCAGCAGCCTGTTCCCTTTACAGGGGGAGACCCAGTACTTC
CASSLFPLQGETQYF
>TRBJ2-7|TRBD1|many|TRBV18|13
TGTGCCAGCTCAAGGGACAGGTTCTACGAGCAGTACTTC
CASSRDRFYEQYF
>TRBJ1-5|.|many|TRBV2|15
TGTGCCAGCAGCAGGGACGAGGTTGGCAATCAGCCCCAGCATTTT
CASSRDEVGNQPQHF
>TRBJ2-1|.|few|TRBV5-1|14
TGCGCCAGCAGCTTCCGGCGGGATATGTATGAGCAGTTCTTC
CASSFRRDMYEQFF
>TRBJ2-1|TRBD2|many|TRBV11-2|18
TGTGCCAGCAGCTTTTGGGTAGCGGGAGCCGTACAGTACAATGAGCAGTTCTTC
CASSFWVAGAVQYNEQFF
>TRBJ2-1|TRBD2|few|TRBV19|17
TGTGCCAGTAGTATAATTAGGATGGCGGGAGGGTGGGATGAGCAGTTCTTC
CASSIIRMAGGWDEQFF
>TRBJ2-2|.|many|TRBV20-1|16
TGCAGTGCTCGGAACGTTTGGGGGATTGGTAACGGGGAGCTGTTTTTT
CSARNVWGIGNGELFF
>TRBJ2-7|TRBD2|many|TRBV7-2|15
TGTGCCAGCAGCCCAGGGGGGACTAGCGGATACGAGCAGTACTTC
CASSPGGTSGYEQYF
>TRBJ2-7|.|many|TRBV4-3|13
TGCGCCAGCAGCCTAAAGAGGGGTTACGAGCAGTACTTC
CASSLKRGYEQYF
>TRBJ1-1|TRBD1|many|TRBV6-1|17
TGTGCCAGCAGTTATGCGAGGGGGCGGTTTGATAACACTGAAGCTTTCTTT
CASSYARGRFDNTEAFF
>TRBJ2-5|.|many|TRBV28|15
TGTGCCAGCAGTTTTTCCCTCGTGCGGAGGGAGACCCAGTACTTC
CASSFSLVRRETQYF
>TRBJ1-1|TRBD1|many|TRBV7-3|13
TGTGCCAGCAGCGACCAGGGACAGAAAGAAGCTTTCTTT
CASSDQGQKEAFF
>TRBJ2-3|.|.|TRBV27|16
TGTGCCAGCAGTCCCACGGCGGGCGGTGGCACAGATACGCAGTATTTT
CASSPTAGGGTDTQYF
>TRBJ2-3|.|many|TRBV5-1|14
TGCGCCAGCAGCCCGCTGACAGACACAGATACGCAGTATTTT
CASSPLTDTDTQYF
>TRBJ1-2|.|.|TRBV20-1|14
TGCAGTGCTAGAACCCAGGGGACCGGGTATGGCTACACCTTC
CSARTQGTGYGYTF
>TRBJ2-5|.|many|TRBV7-9|15
TGTGCCAGCAGCTTAAGGAGCCCGAGGGGAGAGACCCAGTACTTC
CASSLRSPRGETQYF
>TRBJ2-1|TRBD2|many|TRBV12-3/TRBV12-4|16
TGTGCCAGCAGTTTATACTTCGGGACTAGCGTAAATGAGCAGTTCTTC
CASSLYFGTSVNEQFF
>TRBJ2-1|TRBD1|many|TRBV7-3|13
TGTGCCAGCAAAGGACAGGGGGAGGGTGAGCAGTTCTTC
CASKGQGEGEQFF
>TRBJ2-3|TRBD2|many|TRBV20-1|18
TGCAGTGCTGTTAATATACTAGCGGGAACGGGGTTCTTGGGTACGCAGTATTTT
CSAVNILAGTGFLGTQYF
>TRBJ2-2|TRBD2|many|TRBV11-2|19
TGTGCCAGCAGCTTCCCTCTAGCAGGCGGGAGGGCAAACACCGGGGAGCTGTTTTTT
CASSFPLAGGRANTGELFF
>TRBJ2-6|.|.|TRBV6-2/TRBV6-3|18
TGTGCCAGCAGTTACAGAACAGGTGACGGCTCTGGGGCCAACGTCCTGACTTTC
CASSYRTGDGSGANVLTF
>TRBJ2-2|TRBD2|many|TRBV7-2|17
TGTGCCAGCAGCTTAGCGATGGCGGGAGGGAGGACCGGGGAGCTGTTTTTT
CASSLAMAGGRTGELFF
>TRBJ2-1|TRBD1|many|TRBV6-1|16
TGTGCCAGCAGTGATTTGGGGACAGGGGTAGGCGGTGAGCAGTTCTTC
CASSDLGTGVGGEQFF
>TRBJ2-3|.|few|TRBV28|16
TGTGCCAGCAGTTTGAGTTCCGACGGTCGCACAGATACGCAGTATTTT
CASSLSSDGRTDTQYF
>TRBJ2-1|.|.|TRBV4-2|11
TGTGCCAGCGGGGGGACCTATGAGCAGTTCTTC
CASGGTYEQFF
>TRBJ1-5|TRBD1|many|TRBV2|13
TGTGCCAGTGGGCAGGGGGCAAGTCAGCCCCAGCATTTT
CASGQGASQPQHF
>TRBJ1-1|.|many|TRBV11-3|14
TGTGCCAGCAGTGTTCAAAGGGGTGACACTGAAGCTTTCTTT
CASSVQRGDTEAFF
>TRBJ2-5|.|once|TRBV6-1|14
TGTGCCAGCAGTGAATGGGGGGGCTGGGAGACCCAGTACTTC
CASSEWGGWETQYF
>TRBJ2-3|TRBD2|.|TRBV5-1|16
TGCGCCAGCAGCTCCAAGACTAGCGGGATCCCAGATATGCAGTATTTT
CASSSKTSGIPDMQYF
>TRBJ1-3|.|few|TRBV20-1|16
TGCAGTGCTAGAGACCGGAGAAGGAGAGCTGGAAACACCATATATTTT
CSARDRRRRAGNTIYF
>TRBJ1-5|.|many|TRBV12-3/TRBV12-4|13
TGTGCCAGCAGACCTGGACAAAATCAGCCCCAGCATTTT
CASRPGQNQPQHF
>TRBJ2-7|TRBD1|many|TRBV3-1|15
TGTGCCAGCAGCCAAGATCTACAGGGGGCGGGCGAGCAGTACTTC
CASSQDLQGAGEQYF
>TRBJ2-5|TRBD2|.|TRBV5-1|17
TGCGCCAGCAGCTTGGGAGGCGGGGGTGCCCACCAAGAGACCCAGTACTTC
CASSLGGGGAHQETQYF
>TRBJ1-5|TRBD1|.|TRBV20-1|15
TGCAGTGCTAAGACCGGGACAGGCAGCAATCAGCCCCAGCATTTT
CSAKTGTGSNQPQHF
>TRBJ2-1|TRBD1|many|TRBV18|16
TGTGCCAGCTCACCTAAGAGGTTAGGGACAGGGAATGAGCAGTTCTTC
CASSPKRLGTGNEQFF
>TRBJ2-3|TRBD1|many|TRBV28|18
TGTGCCAGCAGCCGCAGGGGACAGGGCCGCCTCCACACAGATACGCAGTATTTT
CASSRRGQGRLHTDTQYF
>TRBJ2-1|TRBD2|.|TRBV20-1|19
TGCAGTGCGCCAATACCGGGACTAGCGGGAGGTCTTTGGGAAAATGAGCAGTTCTTC
CSAPIPGLAGGLWENEQFF
>TRBJ2-2|TRBD2|.|TRBV3-1|19
TGTGCCAGCAGCGTAGACTATGACGGACTAGCGGGGAACACCGGGGAGCTGTTTTTT
CASSVDYDGLAGNTGELFF
>TRBJ2-7|.|.|TRBV27|12
TGTGCCAGCAGTCAATACTCTGGTGTGCAGTACTTC
CASSQYSGVQYF
>TRBJ2-3|TRBD2|many|TRBV5-1|15
TGCGCCAGCGGGGCTAGCGGGATTAGGACAGATACGCAGTATTTT
CASGASGIRTDTQYF
>TRBJ2-1|TRBD2|few|TRBV19|16
TGTGCCAGTACAGCGTTAACTAGCGGGGTATACAATGAGCAGTTCTTC
CASTALTSGVYNEQFF
>TRBJ2-3|TRBD2|few|TRBV19|15
TGTGCCAGTAGAGGGACTAGCGGGCAGTCAGATACGCAGTATTTT
CASRGTSGQSDTQYF
>TRBJ1-6|.|.|TRBV28|18
TGTGCCAGCAGTTCGATGAAAGACCAATTCTCCTATAATTCACCCCTCCACTTT
CASSSMKDQFSYNSPLHF
>TRBJ2-1|TRBD2|few|TRBV6-2/TRBV6-3|15
TGTGCCAGCAGTTATTTAGCGGGAGGTACTGGAGAGCAGTTCTTC
CASSYLAGGTGEQFF
>TRBJ2-1|.|many|TRBV11-3|15
TGTGCCAGCAGCTTTACAGGGAACTCCTACAATGAGCAGTTCTTC
CASSFTGNSYNEQFF
>TRBJ2-5|TRBD2|few|TRBV29-1|14
TGCAGCGTTGACCTAGCGGGAGGGCCTGAGACCCAGTACTTC
CSVDLAGGPETQYF